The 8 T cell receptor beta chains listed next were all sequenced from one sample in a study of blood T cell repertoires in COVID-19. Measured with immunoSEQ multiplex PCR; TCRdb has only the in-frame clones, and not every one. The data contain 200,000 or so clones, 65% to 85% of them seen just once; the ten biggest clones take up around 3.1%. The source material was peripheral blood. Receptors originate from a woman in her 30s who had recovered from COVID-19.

CDR3 protein: CASSGTSATYEQYF. The CDR3 DNA follows: TGTGCCAGCAGCGGGACTAGCGCTACCTACGAGCAGTACTTC. This chain joins TRBV6-6 and TRBJ2-7; TRBD2 agrees at 10 bases. J was trimmed by 2 bases and V by 6 bases; bases with no gene match: 4. The germline V gene has CDR1 MNHNY and CDR2 SVGAGI (reference sequence). CDR3 length: 14 residues.

The CDR3 here is CASTFGEETTPLHF. The CDR3, as DNA: TGTGCCAGCACCTTCGGAGAAGAGACGACACCCCTCCACTTT. V usage is TRBV7-2 and J usage is TRBJ1-6; D not resolved. The V end lost 7 bases, the J end lost 11 bases, and 18 bases lay between the germline ends. Germline loops: CDR1 SGHTA, CDR2 FQGNSA. The CDR3 is 14 amino acids.

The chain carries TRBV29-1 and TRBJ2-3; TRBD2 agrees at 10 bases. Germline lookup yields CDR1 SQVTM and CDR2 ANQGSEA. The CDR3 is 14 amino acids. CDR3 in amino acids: CSDSSGRKADTQYF. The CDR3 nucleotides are TGCAGTGACTCTAGCGGGAGAAAGGCAGATACGCAGTATTTT.

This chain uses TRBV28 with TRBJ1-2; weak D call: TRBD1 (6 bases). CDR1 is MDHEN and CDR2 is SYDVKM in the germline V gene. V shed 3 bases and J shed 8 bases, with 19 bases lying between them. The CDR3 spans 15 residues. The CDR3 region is CASSFKVQGKVGYTF. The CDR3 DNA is TGTGCCAGCAGTTTTAAGGTACAGGGAAAAGTCGGCTACACCTTC.

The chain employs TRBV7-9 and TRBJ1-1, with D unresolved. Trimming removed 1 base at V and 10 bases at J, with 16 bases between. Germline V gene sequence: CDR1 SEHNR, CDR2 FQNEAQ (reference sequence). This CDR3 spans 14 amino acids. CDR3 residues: CASSLEGLEGGAFF. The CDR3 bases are TGTGCCAGCAGCTTAGAAGGGTTGGAAGGAGGAGCTTTCTTT.

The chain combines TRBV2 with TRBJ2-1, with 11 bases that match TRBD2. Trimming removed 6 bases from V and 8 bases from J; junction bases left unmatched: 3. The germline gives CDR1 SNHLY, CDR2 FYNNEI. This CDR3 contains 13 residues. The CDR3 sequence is CASSLLAGDEQFF. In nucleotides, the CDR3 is TGTGCCAGCAGCCTACTAGCGGGAGATGAGCAGTTCTTC.

Here the CDR3 DNA reads TGTGCCGTTCCCGGGACTCAACAAGAGACCCAGTACTTC. It is translated as CAVPGTQQETQYF. J is TRBJ2-5 and V is TRBV7-9; TRBD2 is a possible D gene (6 bases). CDR3 length: 13 residues. The germline gives CDR1 SEHNR, CDR2 FQNEAQ (reference sequence). The V end lost 11 bases, the J end lost 2 bases, and 15 bases lay between the germline ends.

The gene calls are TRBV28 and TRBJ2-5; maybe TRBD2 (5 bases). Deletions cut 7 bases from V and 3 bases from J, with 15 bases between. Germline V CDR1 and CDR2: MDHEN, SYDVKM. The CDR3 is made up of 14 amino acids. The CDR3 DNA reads TGTGCCAGCACCCCAAATGGACTCAAAGAGACCCAGTACTTC. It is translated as CASTPNGLKETQYF.